Each of the 23 T cell receptor beta chains below was sequenced from the same sample in a study of cytomegalovirus exposure and HLA in healthy donors. The PCR had 60 Vbeta and 13 Jbeta primers. This table comes from immunoSEQ multiplex PCR, and its TCRdb copy is limited to in-frame clones, with some not included. This sample's table reports around 120,000 clones. Material: PBMCs. These receptors were taken from a man aged 50 to 59 in good health and CMV-seronegative.

The chain carries TRBV4-2 and TRBJ1-1; D ambiguous. V was cut by 0 bases and J by 4 bases, with 9 bases left in between. Germline V CDR1 and CDR2: LGHNA, YNFKEQ. This CDR3 contains 14 residues. In nucleotides, the CDR3 is TGTGCCAGCAGCCAAGATTCAGGCACCACTGAAGCTTTCTTT. It translates to CASSQDSGTTEAFF.

The chain has TRBV6-1 and TRBJ1-4, with 7 positions matching TRBD1. The CDR3 length is 14 residues. From germline, CDR1 is MNHNS and CDR2 SASEGT. The V and J ends lost 6 bases and 5 bases, in that order; junction bases with no gene match: 6. The CDR3 DNA reads TGTGCCAGCAGCCTACAGGGGAAGAATGAAAAACTGTTTTTT. This codes for CASSLQGKNEKLFF.

The V call is TRBV5-6, the J call TRBJ2-7, with a possible D match to TRBD2 (5 bases). CDR1 and CDR2 from the germline V gene are SGHDT and YYEEEE. The CDR3 is 16 residues long. The ends were cut back, 0 bases at V and 3 bases at J, with 16 bases in the middle. The CDR3 protein is CASSLGTGYRFYEQYF. CDR3 nucleotides: TGTGCCAGCAGCTTGGGGACGGGATATAGATTCTACGAGCAGTACTTC.

The chain couples TRBV29-1 to TRBJ1-1, with a possible D match to TRBD1 (5 bases). Trimming pared 6 bases from V and 1 base from J, leaving 12 bases between. This CDR3 spans 13 amino acids. Germline V gives CDR1 SQVTM, CDR2 ANQGSEA. This CDR3 is CSVTGRANTEAFF. The DNA of the CDR3 is TGCAGCGTCACGGGCAGGGCGAACACTGAAGCTTTCTTT.

The chain employs TRBV18 and TRBJ2-5, with 8 bases identical to TRBD1. This CDR3 is built from 15 residues. J was trimmed by 4 bases and V by 6 bases; bases with no gene match: 10. CDR1 is KGHSH, CDR2 LQKENI, per germline. The CDR3 sequence: CASSEWTGISETQYF. The CDR3 DNA follows: TGTGCCAGCTCTGAGTGGACAGGGATTTCAGAGACCCAGTACTTC.

The chain links TRBV7-9 to TRBJ2-7, with 11 bases lining up with TRBD2. The junction had 11 bases not matched to a gene; V was cut back by 5 bases and J by 5 bases. This CDR3 is built from 16 residues. The V gene's germline CDR1 is SEHNR and CDR2 FQNEAQ (reference sequence). The DNA of the CDR3 is TGTGCCAGCAGCCCTACTACTAGCGGGAGACGCAACGAGCAGTACTTC. The encoded protein is CASSPTTSGRRNEQYF.

V and J are TRBV7-8 and TRBJ2-1; 8 bases line up with TRBD2. V lost 1 base, J lost 3 bases, and 5 bases stayed unmatched. This CDR3 spans 16 amino acids. Per germline, CDR1 SGHVS and CDR2 FQNEAQ. The CDR3 nucleotides are TGTGCCAGCAGCTTAGAAGGGACTAGTCGCTACAATGAGCAGTTCTTC. This codes for CASSLEGTSRYNEQFF. Based on the CDR3 plus reference TRBV7-8 and TRBJ2-1, the full variable domain is GAGVSQSPRYKVAKRGQDVALRCDPISGHVSLFWYQQALGQGPEFLTYFQNEAQLDKSGLPSDRFFAERPEGSVSTLKIQRTQQEDSAVYLCASSLEGTSRYNEQFFGPGTRLTVL.

This chain uses TRBV18 with TRBJ2-2; weak D call: TRBD2 (5 bases). The CDR3 runs 15 residues. The germline V and J ends were trimmed by 4 bases and 7 bases, with 16 bases remaining between them. The germline V gene encodes CDR1 KGHSH and CDR2 LQKENI. CDR3 protein: CASSLGLGEYGELFF. CDR3 in DNA: TGTGCCAGCTCACTAGGACTGGGCGAATACGGGGAGCTGTTTTTT.

The rearrangement links TRBV2 to TRBJ1-1; a weak D match, TRBD1 (6 bases). The CDR3 sequence is 16 residues long. Germline V gives CDR1 SNHLY, CDR2 FYNNEI. Trimming pared 5 bases from V and 9 bases from J, leaving 25 bases between. CDR3 amino acids: CASSPTGAGGVRKAFF. The CDR3 DNA reads as TGTGCCAGCAGTCCAACGGGGGCGGGGGGCGTTAGGAAAGCTTTCTTT. Full variable domain (missing parts from reference TRBV2 and TRBJ1-1): EPEVTQTPSHQVTQMGQEVILRCVPISNHLYFYWYRQILGQKVEFLVSFYNNEISEKSEIFDDQFSVERPDGSNFTLKIRSTKLEDSAMYFCASSPTGAGGVRKAFFGQGTRLTVV.

The rearrangement joins TRBV13 to TRBJ2-7; 7 bases are a match to TRBD1. This CDR3 is 15 amino acids long. V lost 3 bases, J lost 5 bases, and 10 bases stayed unmatched. The germline V gene encodes CDR1 PRHDT and CDR2 FYEKMQ (reference sequence). The CDR3 region is CASSFNRGLGNEQYF. The CDR3 DNA follows: TGTGCCAGCAGCTTCAACAGGGGCTTAGGGAACGAGCAGTACTTC.

The rearrangement links TRBV5-5 to TRBJ1-2; D might be TRBD1 (6 bases). The germline CDR1 and CDR2 sequences are SGHKS and YYEKEE (reference sequence). This CDR3 spans 15 amino acids. V lost 4 bases to trimming and J lost 0 bases, with 13 bases between them. The CDR3 region has the DNA TGTGCCAGCAGCCACCAACAGGGAGCTAACTATGGCTACACCTTC. Amino acids: CASSHQQGANYGYTF.

J is TRBJ1-5 and V is TRBV7-9, with 8 bases that match TRBD1. J lost 9 bases, V lost 4 bases, and 8 bases had no gene match. The CDR3 totals 14 residues. The germline CDR1 and CDR2 sequences are SEHNR and FQNEAQ (reference sequence). The CDR3 reads CASSSGQAFGPQHF. CDR3 coding DNA: TGTGCCAGCAGCTCGGGACAGGCCTTTGGGCCCCAGCATTTT.

V gene TRBV6-5 combines with J gene TRBJ1-3; 8 bases map to TRBD1. In germline, CDR1 is MNHEY, CDR2 SVGAGI. This CDR3 comprises 13 residues. The DNA for the CDR3 is TGTGCAACCGGACAGGGCTTCGGAAACACCATATATTTT. It codes for CATGQGFGNTIYF.

In DNA, the CDR3 is TGTGCCAGCAGCAGAAGCGGGGCCCAAGAGACCCAGTACTTC. Protein sequence: CASSRSGAQETQYF. The chain recombines TRBV7-8 with TRBJ2-5; 7 nucleotides align to TRBD2. V trimming: 5 bases; J trimming: 1 base; junction bases outside the gene matches: 4. CDR3 length: 14 amino acids. Germline CDR1 reads SGHVS; CDR2 reads FQNEAQ.

The chain couples TRBV18 to TRBJ1-2, with D perhaps matching TRBD1 (6 bases). The V gene lost 5 bases and the J gene lost 5 bases, with 15 bases spanning the gap. Germline V gives CDR1 KGHSH, CDR2 LQKENI. This CDR3 has 14 residues. This CDR3 reads CASSTGGQTYGYTF. CDR3 in DNA: TGTGCCAGCTCAACGGGAGGACAGACATATGGCTACACCTTC. The entire variable domain, with the rest obtained from reference TRBV18 and TRBJ1-2, is as follows: NAGVMQNPRHLVRRRGQEARLRCSPMKGHSHVYWYRQLPEEGLKFMVYLQKENIIDESGMPKERFSAEFPKEGPSILRIQQVVRGDSAAYFCASSTGGQTYGYTFGSGTRLTVV.

The chain employs TRBV5-1 and TRBJ1-2; the D gene is possibly TRBD1 (6 bases). There are 13 residues in the CDR3. Trimming removed 4 bases from V and 8 bases from J, with 15 bases in between. Germline V gives CDR1 SGHRS, CDR2 YFSETQ. The CDR3 DNA follows: TGCGCCAGCAGCAAACAGGGAGTTGTGGGCTACACCTTC. Protein: CASSKQGVVGYTF.

The gene calls are TRBV7-9 and TRBJ2-1, with 8 bases aligning to TRBD1. The CDR3 runs to 17 residues. J was trimmed by 4 bases and V by 1 base; bases with no gene match: 9. Germline V gene lookup returns CDR1 SEHNR and CDR2 FQNEAQ (reference sequence). CDR3 amino acids: CASSLGLQGVIYNEQFF. The DNA for the CDR3 is TGTGCCAGCAGCTTAGGCCTACAGGGGGTGATTTACAATGAGCAGTTCTTC.

The J gene is TRBJ2-2, the V gene TRBV15; D perhaps matches TRBD2 (6 bases). The V end lost 6 bases, the J end lost 7 bases, and 18 bases lay between the germline ends. The CDR3 runs 15 residues. From germline, CDR1 is LNHNV and CDR2 YYDKDF (reference sequence). CDR3 loop: CATRGGLRKDGELFF. CDR3 bases: TGTGCCACCAGGGGAGGCTTGAGGAAAGACGGGGAGCTGTTTTTT.

The gene calls are TRBV4-2 and TRBJ2-1; maybe TRBD2 (5 bases). The CDR3 totals 17 residues. Trimming took off 1 base at V and 0 bases at J, with 13 bases between the two ends. Germline V gene lookup returns CDR1 LGHNA and CDR2 YNFKEQ. DNA of the CDR3: TGTGCCAGCAGCCAAGTGGAGGAGAGCCTCTCCTACAATGAGCAGTTCTTC. Its translation is CASSQVEESLSYNEQFF.

The CDR3 DNA reads TGTGCCAGCAGTCTAGGGACAGGCTCCTACAATGAGCAGTTCTTC. Its translation: CASSLGTGSYNEQFF. The chain joins TRBV11-2 to TRBJ2-1; 8 bases fit TRBD1. J gave up 0 bases and V 6 bases, and 4 bases lay outside the gene matches. This CDR3 is built from 15 residues. Germline V lookup: CDR1 SGHAT, CDR2 FQNNGV.

The V and J genes are TRBV19 and TRBJ2-3, with D possibly matching TRBD1 (6 bases). This CDR3 spans 14 amino acids. Germline CDR1 LNHDA, CDR2 SQIVND (reference sequence). The V end was cut by 5 bases, the J end by 1 base, with 10 bases between. The CDR3 DNA reads as TGTGCCAGTAGTTTACAGGGAGGCACAGATACGCAGTATTTT. This translates into CASSLQGGTDTQYF. Full variable domain (remainder filled in from reference TRBV19 and TRBJ2-3): DGGITQSPKYLFRKEGQNVTLSCEQNLNHDAMYWYRQDPGQGLRLIYYSQIVNDFQKGDIAEGYSVSREKKESFPLTVTSAQKNPTAFYLCASSLQGGTDTQYFGPGTRLTVL.

This rearrangement joins TRBV11-2 to TRBJ2-7; D is unresolved. The CDR3 spans 12 residues. V lost 3 bases and J 1 base, leaving 4 bases between the germline ends. Germline V lookup: CDR1 SGHAT, CDR2 FQNNGV. CDR3 sequence reads: CASSFSSYEQYF. The DNA of the CDR3 is TGTGCCAGCAGCTTCAGTTCCTACGAGCAGTACTTC.

The chain has TRBV5-1 and TRBJ1-6; D perhaps matches TRBD1 (5 bases). V lost 4 bases and J lost 8, with 7 bases in between. This CDR3 is built from 12 residues. Germline values: CDR1 SGHRS, CDR2 YFSETQ. CDR3 amino acids: CASSRRDSPLHF. In DNA, the CDR3 is TGCGCCAGCAGCCGCAGGGATTCACCCCTCCACTTT.